One sample yielded the 4 T cell receptor beta chains listed below, sequenced in a study of T cell responses to AZD1222 COVID-19 vaccine. Some clones are missing from TCRdb's copy, which holds only in-frame ones; the method was immunoSEQ multiplex PCR. The top ten clones hold about 3% of a sample with some 130,000 clones, around 90% of them seen once. The starting material was peripheral blood, obtained on day 0 of AZD1222 vaccination. The source is an adult in good health.

This rearrangement joins TRBV18 to TRBJ2-7, with 10 bases that match TRBD1. Germline CDR1 reads KGHSH; CDR2 reads LQKENI. CDR3 size: 14 residues. The V gene end was trimmed by 3 bases and the J gene end by 1 base; junction bases not matched to a gene: 0. CDR3 in amino acids: CASSPGQGSYEQYF. DNA of the CDR3: TGTGCCAGCTCACCGGGACAGGGGTCCTACGAGCAGTACTTC.

The chain uses TRBV23-1 and TRBJ1-6, with TRBD1 identical over 7 bases. TRBV23-1 is an open reading frame whose function is uncertain. V lost 8 bases to trimming and J lost 7 bases; unmatched junction nucleotides: 14. The CDR3 extends over 16 amino acids. In DNA form, the CDR3 reads TGCGCCAGCCACCGGGTTGACAGGGCGGGGAATTCACCCCTCCACTTT. Translated: CASHRVDRAGNSPLHF.

In DNA, the CDR3 is TGTGCCAGCAGGGGGACAGGGGTGCCCTACGAGCAGTACTTC. Translating gives CASRGTGVPYEQYF. This rearrangement joins TRBV27 to TRBJ2-7; 10 nucleotides match TRBD1. Trimming took 6 bases from V and 2 from J; bases not matched to a gene: 4. The germline V gene has CDR1 MNHEY and CDR2 SMNVEV (reference sequence). This CDR3 is built from 14 residues.

This clone occurred once. The chain is built from TRBV7-9 and TRBJ2-7; unclear D gene. Germline V gene data show CDR1 as SEHNR and CDR2 as FQNEAQ (reference sequence). The CDR3 spans 11 residues. The V and J ends lost 5 bases and 3 bases respectively, with 5 bases between them. The CDR3 loop reads CASSLNYEQYF. CDR3 sequence (DNA): TGTGCCAGCAGCCTCAACTACGAGCAGTACTTC.